This is a list of T cell receptor beta chains from one sample in a study of Tregs in tolerant kidney transplant recipients. Only in-frame clones appear in the TCRdb table, and some are missing; sequencing was by immunoSEQ multiplex PCR. There are 90,000 to 120,000 clones in the sample; around 91% occur only once, and just under 0.35% lies in the top ten. The specimen comprised CD4+ T cells from blood, sampled before the transplant. The receptors here all came from a human donor who received a combined kidney and bone marrow transplant. CDR3s include the opening cysteine and the closing phenylalanine or tryptophan. A D gene is named only where the DNA matches it firmly. Not every row has a clone size; where given, it reads once, few, many or a size class.

clone size	CDR3 length	V gene	D gene	J gene	CDR3 DNA	CDR3 protein
once	16	TRBV2	.	TRBJ1-1	TGTGCCAGCAGTGAAGACATGGCCCTCCCGAACACTGAAGCTTTCTTT	CASSEDMALPNTEAFF
.	14	TRBV10-3	TRBD1	TRBJ2-7	TGTGCCATCAGTGACGGGACAGGTATTTGGGAGCAGTACTTC	CAISDGTGIWEQYF
.	13	TRBV5-1	.	TRBJ1-1	TGCGCCAGCAGCACCAGACAGAACACTGAAGCTTTCTTT	CASSTRQNTEAFF
.	15	TRBV5-1	TRBD1	TRBJ2-2	TGCGCCAGCAGCTTCGGGACAGTCAACACCGGGGAGCTGTTTTTT	CASSFGTVNTGELFF
.	18	TRBV18	.	TRBJ1-1	TGTGCCAGCTCACCCTCGGGGTCTTCGAGGTTCTGGAACACTGAAGCTTTCTTT	CASSPSGSSRFWNTEAFF
.	11	TRBV5-1	.	TRBJ2-5	TGCGCCAGCACCCGTGAGGAGACCCAGTACTTC	CASTREETQYF
.	13	TRBV10-3	.	TRBJ2-3	TGTGCCATCAGTGAGTCGGCGGCCGATACGCAGTATTTT	CAISESAADTQYF
once	13	TRBV18	.	TRBJ2-7	TGTGCCAGCTCACTTCGTCTCGAGGACGAGCAGTACTTC	CASSLRLEDEQYF
.	15	TRBV28	.	TRBJ1-2	TGTGCCAGCAGAGTGCTGGGAGGGTCGAACTATGGCTACACCTTC	CASRVLGGSNYGYTF
.	9	TRBV7-9	.	TRBJ2-1	TGTGCCAGTGGGAGTGAGCAGTTCTTC	CASGSEQFF
.	12	TRBV15	.	TRBJ2-3	TGTGCCACCAGCAGAGTAACAGATACGCAGTATTTT	CATSRVTDTQYF
.	15	TRBV30	TRBD1	TRBJ1-1	TGTGCCTGCAAGCTCCAGACAGGGCGGGGAATTGAAGCTTTCTTT	CACKLQTGRGIEAFF
.	18	TRBV11-2	TRBD2	TRBJ2-7	TGTGCCAGCAGCTCCCCAGGCGGGGGGCCTCCTTCCGTCTACGAGCAGTACTTC	CASSSPGGGPPSVYEQYF
.	15	TRBV19	TRBD1	TRBJ1-1	TGTGCCAGTAGTCTCCTGGACAGGGTTGGCACTGAAGCTTTCTTT	CASSLLDRVGTEAFF
.	16	TRBV2	TRBD2	TRBJ2-3	TGTGCCAGCAGTGTAGGACTAGCGGGAGAGGGGGATACGCAGTATTTT	CASSVGLAGEGDTQYF
.	15	TRBV5-1	.	TRBJ1-1	TGCGCCAGCAGCCCCCCATGGACATCGAACACTGAAGCTTTCTTT	CASSPPWTSNTEAFF
.	13	TRBV6-6	.	TRBJ2-7	TGTGCCAGCAGGGGACAGGTAGCGGGCGAGCAGTACTTC	CASRGQVAGEQYF